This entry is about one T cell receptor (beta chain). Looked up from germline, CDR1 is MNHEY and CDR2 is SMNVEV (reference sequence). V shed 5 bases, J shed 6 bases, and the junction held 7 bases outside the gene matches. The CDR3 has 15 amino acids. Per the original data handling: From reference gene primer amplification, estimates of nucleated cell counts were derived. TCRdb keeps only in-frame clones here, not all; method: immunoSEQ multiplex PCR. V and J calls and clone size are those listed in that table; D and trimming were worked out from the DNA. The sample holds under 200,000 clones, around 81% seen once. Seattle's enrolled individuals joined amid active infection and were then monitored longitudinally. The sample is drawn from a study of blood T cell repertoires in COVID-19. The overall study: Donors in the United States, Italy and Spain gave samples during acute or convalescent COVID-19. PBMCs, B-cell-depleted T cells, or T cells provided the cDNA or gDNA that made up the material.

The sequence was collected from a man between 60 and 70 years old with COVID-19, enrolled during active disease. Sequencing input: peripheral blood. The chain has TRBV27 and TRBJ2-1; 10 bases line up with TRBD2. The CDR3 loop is CASSMLAGAINEQFF. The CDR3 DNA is TGTGCCAGCAGTATGCTAGCGGGAGCCATCAATGAGCAGTTCTTC.